Sequencing of this TCR beta chain was carried out in a study of blood T cell repertoires in COVID-19. The participants were between about 18 and 90 years old and came from 24 US areas. Trimming left V 1 base short and J 0 bases short, with 4 bases between. The CDR3 sequence is 13 residues long. As handled by the study authors: From reference gene primer amplification, estimates of nucleated cell counts were derived. Only in-frame clones appear in the TCRdb table, and some are missing; sequencing was by immunoSEQ multiplex PCR. Clonal size and the V and J genes are those of that table, whereas D and trimming came from the DNA. Here the sample spans approximately 190,000 clones, 82% being singletons.

Material: PBMCs or T cells enriched from blood (not recorded which). The sequence derives from a woman in her sixties or seventies with acute COVID-19. The rearrangement links TRBV12-3 or TRBV12-4 to TRBJ2-7; D remains ambiguous. The CDR3: CASSLDSSYEQYF. CDR3 nucleotide sequence: TGTGCCAGCAGTTTAGACAGCTCCTACGAGCAGTACTTC.